This T cell receptor (beta chain) originates from a study of spatial heterogeneity in lung cancer. TCRdb itself ran the 5' RACE reads through MiXCR, one entry per CDR3 protein. This sample has about 100,000 distinct CDR3 sequences, with 4.4% found just once. Time point defined: sample taken at primary tumor resection. Study-level findings and limits: Expanded alpha and beta TCR counts within tumors tracked tumor mutation counts.

This clonotype was detected only a few times. The antigen remains unidentified. Here the sequenced sample was lung tumor tissue, taken at surgery. The TCR comes from a male donor with early-stage non-small cell lung cancer.

The CDR3, as DNA: TGCGCCAGCAGCTTGTTCGGTGTGAACACTGAAGCTTTCTTT. Encoded protein: CASSLFGVNTEAFF. The chain combines TRBV5-1 with TRBJ1-1; D unresolved. Germline V gives CDR1 SGHRS, CDR2 YFSETQ. The CDR3 is 14 residues long. Trimming cost V 1 base and J 0 bases, with 7 bases left between them.